This entry describes one TCR beta chain. This clonotype was seen more than once but under ten times. The specificity of this receptor is unknown. The record has no base qualities; no much larger clone is one base away. The CDR3 contains 16 residues, cysteine and phenylalanine counted. Only the CDR3 DNA is retained, 48 bases long and in frame from the first base. V is pared back by 3 bases and J by 1 base, with 13 bases lying between the germline termini. CDR1 and CDR2 (SNHLY, FYNNEI) derive from the germline V gene. This sample stems from a study of yellow fever vaccine responses in identical twins (dated by TCRdb to 2016 to 2018). Background for the entire study: In identical twins, the study followed T cell clones that responded to the vaccine with precision.

The protocol used for the library was RT-PCR. TCRdb records Illumina HiSeq 2500 as the sequencer. TCRdb reworked the public reads: Q25 trimming with fastp, MiXCR clone assembly, productive beta chains retained. Each record represents a unique CDR3 protein, reported with the most common genes and DNA among its rows. This sample has 20,000 to 25,000 distinct CDR3 sequences in its table, and around 77% of those were observed once. The ten largest clones represent about 5% of the sample. The paper as a whole reports these results and caveats: According to the authors, the vaccine-induced T cell response in identical twins seemed to be partly convergent and partly specific to each individual.

The material sequenced was T cells from blood (PBMCs), unsorted or a sorted subset (not recorded which), taken before or after yellow fever vaccination (not recorded which). The rearrangement joined TRBV2 to TRBJ2-1; possibly the D gene is TRBD2, per 5 matching bases. The receptor was isolated from a woman under 30 who received the yellow fever vaccine. Donor details come from another sample of the same person, matched by shared clones. The nucleotides are TGTGCCAGCAGTGATGTGGATCCGGGGTCCTACAATGAGCAGTTCTTC. This sequence encodes CASSDVDPGSYNEQFF.